This T cell receptor beta chain comes out of a study of blood T cell repertoires in COVID-19. In the study overall: Whether acute or convalescent, the COVID-19 samples came from the United States, Italy and Spain.

The CDR3 length is 13 residues. Germline-derived CDR1 and CDR2 are SGHNT and YENEEA. V was pared by 4 bases and J by 10 bases, with 14 bases between. Per the original data handling: By means of reference gene primer amplification, nucleated cell counts were estimated. TCRdb's table, derived via immunoSEQ multiplex PCR, lists solely in-frame clones and lacks some. V and J calls and clone size come straight from that table; D and trimming were deduced from the DNA. The sample lists hundreds of thousands of clones, approximately 79% seen once, with 4.5% to 6% in the top ten. The sequencing input was peripheral blood. This chain joins TRBV11-3 and TRBJ1-5; D remains ambiguous. The TCR was taken from a woman older than 75 with active or convalescent COVID-19. CDR3 region: CASSSTRCCPQHF. The CDR3 DNA follows: TGTGCCAGCAGCTCTACCCGGTGTTGTCCCCAGCATTTT.